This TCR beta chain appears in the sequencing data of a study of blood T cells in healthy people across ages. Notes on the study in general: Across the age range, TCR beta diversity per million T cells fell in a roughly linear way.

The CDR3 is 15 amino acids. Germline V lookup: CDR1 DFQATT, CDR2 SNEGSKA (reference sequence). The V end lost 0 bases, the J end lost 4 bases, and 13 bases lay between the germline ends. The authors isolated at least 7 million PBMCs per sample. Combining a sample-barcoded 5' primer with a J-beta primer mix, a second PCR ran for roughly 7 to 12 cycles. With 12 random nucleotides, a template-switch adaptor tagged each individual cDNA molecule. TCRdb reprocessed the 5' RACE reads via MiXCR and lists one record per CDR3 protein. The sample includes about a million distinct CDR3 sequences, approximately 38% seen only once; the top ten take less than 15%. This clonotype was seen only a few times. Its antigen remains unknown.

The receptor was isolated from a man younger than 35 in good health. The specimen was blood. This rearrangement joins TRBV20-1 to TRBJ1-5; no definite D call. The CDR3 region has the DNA TGCAGTGCTAGAGATTACCGCTACCAGAATCAGCCCCAGCATTTT. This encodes CSARDYRYQNQPQHF.